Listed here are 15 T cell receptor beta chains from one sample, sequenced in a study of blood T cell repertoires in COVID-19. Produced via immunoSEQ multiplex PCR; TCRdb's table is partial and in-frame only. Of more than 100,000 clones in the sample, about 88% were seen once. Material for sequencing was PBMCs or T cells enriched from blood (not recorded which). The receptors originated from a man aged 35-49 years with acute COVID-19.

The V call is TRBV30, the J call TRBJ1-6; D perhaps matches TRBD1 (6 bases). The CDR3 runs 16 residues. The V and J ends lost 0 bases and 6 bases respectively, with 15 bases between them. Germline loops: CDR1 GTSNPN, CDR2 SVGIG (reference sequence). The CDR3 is CAWSVRWTVGNSPLHF. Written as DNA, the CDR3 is TGTGCCTGGAGTGTACGATGGACAGTTGGTAATTCACCCCTCCACTTT.

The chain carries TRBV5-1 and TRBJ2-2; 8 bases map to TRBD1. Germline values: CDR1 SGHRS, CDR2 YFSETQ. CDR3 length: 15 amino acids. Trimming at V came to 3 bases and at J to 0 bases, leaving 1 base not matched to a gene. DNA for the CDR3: TGCGCCAGCAGCTGGGACAGGCCGAACACCGGGGAGCTGTTTTTT. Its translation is CASSWDRPNTGELFF.

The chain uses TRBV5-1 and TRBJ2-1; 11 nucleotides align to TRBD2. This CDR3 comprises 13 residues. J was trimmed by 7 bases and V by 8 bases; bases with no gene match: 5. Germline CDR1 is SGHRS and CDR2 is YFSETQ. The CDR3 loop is CASSGRANNEQFF. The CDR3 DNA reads TGCGCCAGTAGCGGGAGGGCTAATAATGAGCAGTTCTTC.

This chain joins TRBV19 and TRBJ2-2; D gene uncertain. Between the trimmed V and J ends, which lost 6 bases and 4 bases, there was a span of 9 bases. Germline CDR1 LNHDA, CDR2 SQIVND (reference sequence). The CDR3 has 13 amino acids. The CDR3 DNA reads TGTGCCAGTAGCCCCTACGGCACCGGGGAGCTGTTTTTT. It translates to CASSPYGTGELFF. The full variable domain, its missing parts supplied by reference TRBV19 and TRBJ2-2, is DGGITQSPKYLFRKEGQNVTLSCEQNLNHDAMYWYRQDPGQGLRLIYYSQIVNDFQKGDIAEGYSVSREKKESFPLTVTSAQKNPTAFYLCASSPYGTGELFFGEGSRLTVL.

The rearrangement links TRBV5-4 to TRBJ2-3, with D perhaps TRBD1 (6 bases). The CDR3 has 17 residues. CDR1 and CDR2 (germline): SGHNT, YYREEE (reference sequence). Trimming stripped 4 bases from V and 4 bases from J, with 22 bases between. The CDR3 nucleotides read TGTGCCAGCAGCCCCATGACAGGCCGGACGAAGGCAGATACGCAGTATTTT. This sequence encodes CASSPMTGRTKADTQYF. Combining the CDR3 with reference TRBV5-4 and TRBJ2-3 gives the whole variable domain ETGVTQSPTHLIKTRGQQVTLRCSSQSGHNTVSWYQQALGQGPQFIFQYYREEENGRGNFPPRFSGLQFPNYSSELNVNALELDDSALYLCASSPMTGRTKADTQYFGPGTRLTVL.

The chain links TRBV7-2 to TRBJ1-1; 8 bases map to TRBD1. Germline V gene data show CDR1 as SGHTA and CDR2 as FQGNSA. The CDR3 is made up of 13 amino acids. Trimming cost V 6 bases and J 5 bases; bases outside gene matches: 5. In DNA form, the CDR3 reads TGTGCCAGCAGGGTTCAGGGGGCGACTGAAGCTTTCTTT. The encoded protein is CASRVQGATEAFF.

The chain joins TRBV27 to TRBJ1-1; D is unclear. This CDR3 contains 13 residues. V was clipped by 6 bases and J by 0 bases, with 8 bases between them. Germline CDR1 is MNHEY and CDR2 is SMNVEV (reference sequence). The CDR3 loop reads CASRVTLNTEAFF. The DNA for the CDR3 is TGTGCCAGCAGGGTCACTTTGAACACTGAAGCTTTCTTT.

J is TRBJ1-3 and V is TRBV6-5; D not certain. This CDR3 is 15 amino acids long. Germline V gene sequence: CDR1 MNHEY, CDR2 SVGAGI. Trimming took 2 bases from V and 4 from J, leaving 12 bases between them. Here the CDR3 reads CASSYVQVLGNTIYF. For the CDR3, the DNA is TGTGCCAGCAGTTACGTGCAGGTACTCGGAAACACCATATATTTT.

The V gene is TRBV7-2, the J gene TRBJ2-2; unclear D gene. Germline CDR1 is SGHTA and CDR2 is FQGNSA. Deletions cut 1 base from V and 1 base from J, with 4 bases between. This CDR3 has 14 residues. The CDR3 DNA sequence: TGTGCCAGCAGCTTAGGGCAGAACACCGGGGAGCTGTTTTTT. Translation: CASSLGQNTGELFF.

The CDR3, as DNA: TGTGCCAGCAGCTCGACAGCCCGACCGACCCAGTACTTC. It translates to CASSSTARPTQYF. This sequence joins TRBV2 and TRBJ2-5, with D perhaps matching TRBD1 (5 bases). Deletions cut 6 bases from V and 7 bases from J, with 15 bases between. The CDR3 sequence is 13 residues long. Germline V gene data show CDR1 as SNHLY and CDR2 as FYNNEI.

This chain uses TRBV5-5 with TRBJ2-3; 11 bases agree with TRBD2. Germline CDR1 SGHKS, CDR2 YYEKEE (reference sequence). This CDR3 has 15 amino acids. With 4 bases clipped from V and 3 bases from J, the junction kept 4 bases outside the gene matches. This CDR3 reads CASSPGLAETDTQYF. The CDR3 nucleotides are TGTGCCAGCAGCCCGGGACTAGCGGAGACAGATACGCAGTATTTT.

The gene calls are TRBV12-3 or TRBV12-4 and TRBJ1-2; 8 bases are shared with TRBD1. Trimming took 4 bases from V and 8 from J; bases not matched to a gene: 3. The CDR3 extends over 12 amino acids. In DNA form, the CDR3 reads TGTGCCAGCAGTTATTGGACAGGGGGCTACACCTTC. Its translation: CASSYWTGGYTF.

The CDR3 here is CASSPPGLAGGGEQFF. In DNA, the CDR3 is TGCGCCAGCAGCCCCCCTGGACTAGCGGGAGGTGGTGAGCAGTTCTTC. This chain uses TRBV5-1 with TRBJ2-1; TRBD2 matches 14 bases. Germline lookup yields CDR1 SGHRS and CDR2 YFSETQ. Unmatched junction bases numbered 9, after V lost 4 bases and J lost 9 bases. This CDR3 spans 16 amino acids.

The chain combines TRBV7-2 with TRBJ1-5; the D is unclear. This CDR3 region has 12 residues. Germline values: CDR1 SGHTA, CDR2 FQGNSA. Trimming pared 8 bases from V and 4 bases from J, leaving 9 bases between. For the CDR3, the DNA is TGTGCCAGCGGAGGGAGGAATCAGCCCCAGCATTTT. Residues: CASGGRNQPQHF.

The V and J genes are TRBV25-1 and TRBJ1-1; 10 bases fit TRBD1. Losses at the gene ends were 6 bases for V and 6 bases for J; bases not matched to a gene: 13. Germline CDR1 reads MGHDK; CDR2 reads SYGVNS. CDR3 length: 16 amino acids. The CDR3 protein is CASRDLPGQGNPEAFF. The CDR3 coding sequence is TGTGCCAGCAGGGACCTCCCGGGACAGGGGAATCCTGAAGCTTTCTTT.